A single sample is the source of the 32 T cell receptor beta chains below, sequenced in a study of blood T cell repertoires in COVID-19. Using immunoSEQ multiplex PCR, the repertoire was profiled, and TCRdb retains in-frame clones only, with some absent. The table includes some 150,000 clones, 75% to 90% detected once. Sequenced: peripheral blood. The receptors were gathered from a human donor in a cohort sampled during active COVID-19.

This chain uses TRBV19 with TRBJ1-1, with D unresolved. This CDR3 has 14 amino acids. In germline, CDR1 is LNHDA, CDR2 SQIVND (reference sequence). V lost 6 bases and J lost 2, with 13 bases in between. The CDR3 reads CASRKLGGNTEAFF. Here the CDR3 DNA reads TGTGCCAGTAGAAAGTTAGGCGGTAACACTGAAGCTTTCTTT. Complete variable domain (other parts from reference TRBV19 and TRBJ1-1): DGGITQSPKYLFRKEGQNVTLSCEQNLNHDAMYWYRQDPGQGLRLIYYSQIVNDFQKGDIAEGYSVSREKKESFPLTVTSAQKNPTAFYLCASRKLGGNTEAFFGQGTRLTVV.

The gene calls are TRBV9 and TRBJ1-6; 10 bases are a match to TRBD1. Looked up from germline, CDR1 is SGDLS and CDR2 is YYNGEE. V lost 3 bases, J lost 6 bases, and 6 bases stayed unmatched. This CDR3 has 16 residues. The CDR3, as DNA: TGTGCCAGCAGCGCCGCCGGGACAGGGGTTAATTCACCCCTCCACTTT. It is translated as CASSAAGTGVNSPLHF.

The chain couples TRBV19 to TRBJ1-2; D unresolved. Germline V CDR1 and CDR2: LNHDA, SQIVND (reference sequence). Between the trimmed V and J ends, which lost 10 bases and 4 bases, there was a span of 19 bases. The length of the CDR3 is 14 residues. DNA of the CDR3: TGTGCCACGGGAGGGAGACACTCCCTCTATGGCTACACCTTC. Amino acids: CATGGRHSLYGYTF.

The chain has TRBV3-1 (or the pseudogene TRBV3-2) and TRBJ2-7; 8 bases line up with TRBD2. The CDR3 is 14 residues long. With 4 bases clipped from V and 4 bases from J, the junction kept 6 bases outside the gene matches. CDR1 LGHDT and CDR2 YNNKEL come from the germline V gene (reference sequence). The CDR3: CASSRRGGEYEQYF. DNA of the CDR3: TGTGCCAGCAGCCGCCGGGGGGGCGAGTACGAGCAGTACTTC.

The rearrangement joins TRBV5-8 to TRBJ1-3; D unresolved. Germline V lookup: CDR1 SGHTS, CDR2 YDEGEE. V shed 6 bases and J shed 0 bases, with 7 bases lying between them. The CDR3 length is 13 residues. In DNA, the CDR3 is TGTGCCAGCAATCTACGCTCTGGAAACACCATATATTTT. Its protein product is CASNLRSGNTIYF.

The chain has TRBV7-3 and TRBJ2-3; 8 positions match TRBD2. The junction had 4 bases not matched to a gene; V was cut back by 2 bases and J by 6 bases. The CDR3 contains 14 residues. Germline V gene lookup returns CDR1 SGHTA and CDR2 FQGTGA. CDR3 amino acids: CASSLGTSGDTQYF. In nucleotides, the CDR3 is TGTGCCAGCAGCTTAGGGACTAGTGGTGATACGCAGTATTTT. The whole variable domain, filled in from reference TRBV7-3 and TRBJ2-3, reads GAGVSQTPSNKVTEKGKYVELRCDPISGHTALYWYRQSLGQGPEFLIYFQGTGAADDSGLPNDRFFAVRPEGSVSTLKIQRTERGDSAVYLCASSLGTSGDTQYFGPGTRLTVL.

In DNA form, the CDR3 reads TGTGCCAGTAGACAGACAGGGGGCGCGGGAGATACGCAGTATTTT. Protein product: CASRQTGGAGDTQYF. V is TRBV19 and J is TRBJ2-3; TRBD1 matches 10 bases. Trimming cost V 6 bases and J 5 bases; bases outside gene matches: 8. Germline CDR1 reads LNHDA; CDR2 reads SQIVND (reference sequence). The CDR3 sequence is 15 residues long.

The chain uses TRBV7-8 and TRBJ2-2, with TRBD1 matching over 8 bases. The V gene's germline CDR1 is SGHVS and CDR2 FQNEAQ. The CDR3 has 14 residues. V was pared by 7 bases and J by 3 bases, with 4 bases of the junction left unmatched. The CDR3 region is CASTQGEYTGELFF. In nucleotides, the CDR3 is TGTGCCAGCACACAGGGGGAGTACACCGGGGAGCTGTTTTTT.

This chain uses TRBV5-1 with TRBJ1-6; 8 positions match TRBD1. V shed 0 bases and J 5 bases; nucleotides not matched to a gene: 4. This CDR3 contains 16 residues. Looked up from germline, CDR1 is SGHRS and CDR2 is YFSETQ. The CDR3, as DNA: TGCGCCAGCAGCTTGGGATCGACAGGGGATAATTCACCCCTCCACTTT. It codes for CASSLGSTGDNSPLHF.

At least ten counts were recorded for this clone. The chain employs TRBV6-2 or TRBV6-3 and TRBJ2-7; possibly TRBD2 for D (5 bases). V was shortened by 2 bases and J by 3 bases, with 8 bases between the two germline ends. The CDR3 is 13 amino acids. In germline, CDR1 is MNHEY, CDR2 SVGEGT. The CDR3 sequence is CASSYEGGYEQYV. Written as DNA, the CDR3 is TGTGCCAGCAGTTACGAGGGCGGCTACGAGCAGTACGTC.

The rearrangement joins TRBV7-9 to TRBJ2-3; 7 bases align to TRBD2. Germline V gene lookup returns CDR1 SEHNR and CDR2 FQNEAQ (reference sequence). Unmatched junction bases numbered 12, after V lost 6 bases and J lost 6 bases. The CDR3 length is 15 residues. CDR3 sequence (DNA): TGTGCCAGCAGGGGTCGGGAGGCCCACGGGGATACGCAGTATTTT. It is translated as CASRGREAHGDTQYF. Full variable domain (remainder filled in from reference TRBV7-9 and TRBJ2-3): DTGVSQNPRHKITKRGQNVTFRCDPISEHNRLYWYRQTLGQGPEFLTYFQNEAQLEKSRLLSDRFSAERPKGSFSTLEIQRTEQGDSAMYLCASRGREAHGDTQYFGPGTRLTVL.

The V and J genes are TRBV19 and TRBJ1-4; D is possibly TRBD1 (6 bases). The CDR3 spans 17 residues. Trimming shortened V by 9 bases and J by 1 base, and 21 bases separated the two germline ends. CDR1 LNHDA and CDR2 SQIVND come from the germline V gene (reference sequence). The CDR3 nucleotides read TGTGCCAGCCAAGGGGGGGAGGCAGGTGAAACTAATGAAAAACTGTTTTTT. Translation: CASQGGEAGETNEKLFF.

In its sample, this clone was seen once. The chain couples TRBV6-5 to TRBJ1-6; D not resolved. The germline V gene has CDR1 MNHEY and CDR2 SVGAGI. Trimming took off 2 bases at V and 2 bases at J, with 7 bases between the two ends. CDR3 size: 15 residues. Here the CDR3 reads CASSYEAAYNSPLHF. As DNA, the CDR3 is TGTGCCAGCAGTTACGAGGCAGCCTATAATTCACCCCTCCACTTT.

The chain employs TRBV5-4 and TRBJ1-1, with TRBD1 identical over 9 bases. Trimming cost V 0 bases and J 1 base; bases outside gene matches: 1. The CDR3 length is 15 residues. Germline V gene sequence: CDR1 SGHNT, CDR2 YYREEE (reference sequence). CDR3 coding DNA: TGTGCCAGCAGCTTGGGGGGACAGGGGAACACTGAAGCTTTCTTT. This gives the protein CASSLGGQGNTEAFF.

The CDR3 loop is CASGWTGNTEAFF. CDR3 nucleotide sequence: TGTGCTAGTGGTTGGACAGGGAACACTGAAGCTTTCTTT. This chain links TRBV12-5 with TRBJ1-1; 7 bases fit TRBD1. Losses at the gene ends were 4 bases for V and 1 base for J; bases not matched to a gene: 0. Germline CDR1 reads LGHNT; CDR2 reads FRNRAP. CDR3 length: 13 residues. Full variable domain (remainder filled in from reference TRBV12-5 and TRBJ1-1): DARVTQTPRHKVTEMGQEVTMRCQPILGHNTVFWYRQTMMQGLELLAYFRNRAPLDDSGMPKDRFSAEMPDATLATLKIQPSEPRDSAVYFCASGWTGNTEAFFGQGTRLTVV.

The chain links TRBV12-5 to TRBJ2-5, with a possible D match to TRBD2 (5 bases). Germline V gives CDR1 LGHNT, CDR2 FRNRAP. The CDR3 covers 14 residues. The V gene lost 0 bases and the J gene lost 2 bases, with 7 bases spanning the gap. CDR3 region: CASGLVPGQETQYF. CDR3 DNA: TGTGCTAGTGGTTTGGTACCGGGGCAAGAGACCCAGTACTTC. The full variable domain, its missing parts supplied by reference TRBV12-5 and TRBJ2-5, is DARVTQTPRHKVTEMGQEVTMRCQPILGHNTVFWYRQTMMQGLELLAYFRNRAPLDDSGMPKDRFSAEMPDATLATLKIQPSEPRDSAVYFCASGLVPGQETQYFGPGTRLLVL.

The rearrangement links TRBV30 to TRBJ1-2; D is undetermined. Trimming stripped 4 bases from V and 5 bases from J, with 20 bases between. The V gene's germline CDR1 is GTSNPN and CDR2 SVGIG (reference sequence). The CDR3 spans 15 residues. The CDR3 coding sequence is TGTGCCTGGATTAAAACCCCGGGAGCCGGATATGGCTACACCTTC. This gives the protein CAWIKTPGAGYGYTF.

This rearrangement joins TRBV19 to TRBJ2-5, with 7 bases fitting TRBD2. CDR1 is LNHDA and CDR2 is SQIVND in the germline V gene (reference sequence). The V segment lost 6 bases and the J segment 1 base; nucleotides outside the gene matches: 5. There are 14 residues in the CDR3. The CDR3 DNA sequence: TGTGCCAGTAGCTCCCCGGGGGGCCAAGAGACCCAGTACTTC. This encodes CASSSPGGQETQYF.

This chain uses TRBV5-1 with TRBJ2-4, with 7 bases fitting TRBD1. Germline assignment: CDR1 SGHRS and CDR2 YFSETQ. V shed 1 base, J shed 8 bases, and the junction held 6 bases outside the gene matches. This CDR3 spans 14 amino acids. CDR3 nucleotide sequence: TGCGCCAGCAGCTTGAATCAGGGGGAAGACATTCAGTACTTC. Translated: CASSLNQGEDIQYF.

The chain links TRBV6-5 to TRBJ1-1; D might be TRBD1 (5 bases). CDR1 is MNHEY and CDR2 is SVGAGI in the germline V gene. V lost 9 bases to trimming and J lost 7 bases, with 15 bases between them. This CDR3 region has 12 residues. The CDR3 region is CASGTGVFEAFF. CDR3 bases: TGTGCCAGTGGTACAGGCGTGTTTGAAGCTTTCTTT.

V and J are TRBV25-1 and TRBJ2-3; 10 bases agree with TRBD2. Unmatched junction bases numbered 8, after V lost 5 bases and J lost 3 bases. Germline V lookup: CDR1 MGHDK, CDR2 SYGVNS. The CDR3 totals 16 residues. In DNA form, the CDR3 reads TGTGCCAGCAGTCCTCATAGCGGGGGGCGAACAGATACGCAGTATTTT. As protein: CASSPHSGGRTDTQYF.

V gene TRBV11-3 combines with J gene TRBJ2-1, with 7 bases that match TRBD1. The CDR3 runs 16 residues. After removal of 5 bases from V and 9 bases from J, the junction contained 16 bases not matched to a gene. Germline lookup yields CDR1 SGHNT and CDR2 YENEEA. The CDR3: CASSPGGQAPRAEQFF. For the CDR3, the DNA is TGTGCCAGCAGCCCTGGTGGACAGGCCCCACGGGCTGAGCAGTTCTTC.

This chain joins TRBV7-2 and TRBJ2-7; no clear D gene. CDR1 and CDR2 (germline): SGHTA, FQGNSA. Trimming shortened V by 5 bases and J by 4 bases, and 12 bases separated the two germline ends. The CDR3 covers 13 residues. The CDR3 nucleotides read TGTGCCAGCAGCGTAGGCAAGAGGTACGAGCAGTACTTC. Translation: CASSVGKRYEQYF.

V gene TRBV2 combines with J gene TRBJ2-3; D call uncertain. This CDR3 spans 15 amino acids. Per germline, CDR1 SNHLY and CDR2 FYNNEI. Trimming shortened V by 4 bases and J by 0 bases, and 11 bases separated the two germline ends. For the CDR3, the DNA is TGTGCCAGCAGTGGTTTACAATCTAGCACAGATACGCAGTATTTT. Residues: CASSGLQSSTDTQYF.

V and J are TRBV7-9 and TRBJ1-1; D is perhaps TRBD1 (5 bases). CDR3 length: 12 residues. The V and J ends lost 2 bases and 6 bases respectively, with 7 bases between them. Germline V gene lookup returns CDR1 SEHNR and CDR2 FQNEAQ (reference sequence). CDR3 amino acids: CASSLQGAEAFF. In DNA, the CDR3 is TGTGCCAGCAGCTTACAGGGCGCTGAAGCTTTCTTT.

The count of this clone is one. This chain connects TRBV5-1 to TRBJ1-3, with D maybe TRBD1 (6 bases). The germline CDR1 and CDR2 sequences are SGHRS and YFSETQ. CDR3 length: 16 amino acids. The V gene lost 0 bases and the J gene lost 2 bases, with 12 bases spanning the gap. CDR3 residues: CASSLGNTGTGNTIYF. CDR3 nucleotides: TGCGCCAGCAGCTTGGGGAACACAGGGACTGGAAACACCATATATTTT.

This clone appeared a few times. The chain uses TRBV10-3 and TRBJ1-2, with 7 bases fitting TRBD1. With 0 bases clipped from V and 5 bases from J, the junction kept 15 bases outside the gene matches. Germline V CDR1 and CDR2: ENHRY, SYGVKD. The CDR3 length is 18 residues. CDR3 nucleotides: TGTGCCATCAGTGAGTCGAATTTTTCCTCGGGACAGCATTATGGCTACACCTTC. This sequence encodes CAISESNFSSGQHYGYTF.

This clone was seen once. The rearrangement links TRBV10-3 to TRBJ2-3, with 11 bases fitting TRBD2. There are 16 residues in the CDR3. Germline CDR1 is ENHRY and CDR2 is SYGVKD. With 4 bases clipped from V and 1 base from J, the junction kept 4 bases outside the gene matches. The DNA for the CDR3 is TGTGCCATCAGTGCAACTAGCGGGAGTCGCACAGATACGCAGTATTTT. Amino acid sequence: CAISATSGSRTDTQYF.

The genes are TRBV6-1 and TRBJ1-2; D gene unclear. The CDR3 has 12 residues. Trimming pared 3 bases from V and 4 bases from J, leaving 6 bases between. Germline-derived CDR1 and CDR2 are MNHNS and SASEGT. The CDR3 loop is CASSEQIYGYTF. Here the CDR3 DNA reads TGTGCCAGCAGTGAGCAGATCTATGGCTACACCTTC.

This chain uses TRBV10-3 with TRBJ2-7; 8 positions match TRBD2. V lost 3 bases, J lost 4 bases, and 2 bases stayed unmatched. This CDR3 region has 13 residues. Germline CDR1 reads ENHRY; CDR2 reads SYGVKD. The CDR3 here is CAISEGGGYEQYV. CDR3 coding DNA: TGTGCCATCAGTGAAGGCGGGGGGTACGAGCAGTACGTC.

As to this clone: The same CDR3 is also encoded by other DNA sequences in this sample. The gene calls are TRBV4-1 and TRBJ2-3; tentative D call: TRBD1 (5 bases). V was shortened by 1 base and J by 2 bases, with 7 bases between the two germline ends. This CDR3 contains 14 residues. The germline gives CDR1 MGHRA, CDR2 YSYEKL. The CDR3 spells CASSQGTNTDTQYF. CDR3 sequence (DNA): TGCGCCAGCAGCCAAGGGACAAACACAGATACGCAGTATTTT.

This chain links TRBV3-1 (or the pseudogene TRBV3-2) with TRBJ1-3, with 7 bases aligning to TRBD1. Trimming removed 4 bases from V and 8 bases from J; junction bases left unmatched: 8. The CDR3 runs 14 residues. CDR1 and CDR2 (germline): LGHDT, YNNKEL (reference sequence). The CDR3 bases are TGTGCCAGCAGCCTGCGACAGGGTTTTGACACCATATATTTT. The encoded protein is CASSLRQGFDTIYF.